This T cell receptor (beta chain) was found in a study of Ad26.COV2.S vaccination and SARS-CoV-2 variants. About the study: Donor was assigned to the Ad26.COV2.S arm of trial COV1001. Study results and limitations: Vaccine recipients had higher spike-specific TCR breadth than placebo recipients.

TCRdb's copy holds only in-frame clones and misses some; the assay was immunoSEQ multiplex PCR. Of about 350,000 clones detected, less than 90% appear once; the ten largest clones hold around 6.4%. For this clone: What it binds is not known.

Treatment specified: over 15 received Ad26.COV2.S at low or high dose, single or two shots; 5 received placebo; per-sample allocation not given. Each sample was drawn 63 days after the first injection (of vaccine or placebo). Vaccination used an Ad26 vector expressing Wuhan-strain SARS-CoV-2 spike. Germline loops: CDR1 LGHNA, CDR2 YSLEER. The V and J ends lost 4 bases and 5 bases, in that order; junction bases with no gene match: 15. CDR3 size: 18 residues. The chain employs TRBV4-3 and TRBJ2-1, with 9 bases aligning to TRBD1. The source is a person between 18 and 65 years old who received the Ad26.COV2.S COVID-19 vaccine or a placebo. The sequenced sample was peripheral blood, obtained in a trial of Ad26.COV2.S vaccine versus placebo. CDR3 amino acids: CASSPPGLAGQGNNEQFF. The CDR3 DNA reads TGCGCCAGCAGCCCCCCCGGATTGGCGGGACAGGGAAACAATGAGCAGTTCTTC.